This TCR beta chain was observed in a study of cytomegalovirus exposure and HLA in healthy donors. Study-level points and caveats: Whilst most TCR sequences proved rare, a subset of public TCRs occurred across many donors. Subsequent analysis found a tendency for first-cohort TCR clusters to co-occur within the 120 or so validation repertoires.

CDR1 and CDR2 (germline): GTSNPN, SVGIG (reference sequence). This CDR3 region has 11 residues. The V and J ends lost 5 bases and 2 bases respectively, with 6 bases between them. As for this clone: Its antigen is still unknown.

Profiled with immunoSEQ multiplex PCR; TCRdb holds only in-frame clones, not every one. The profile shows more than 120,000 clones, 87% of them singletons. The specimen was PBMCs. The chain employs TRBV30 and TRBJ1-1; the D is unclear. The sequence came from a young man in good health and CMV-seropositive. The CDR3 sequence: CAWLINTEAFF. In DNA, the CDR3 is TGTGCCTGGCTAATCAACACTGAAGCTTTCTTT.